The clone carrying this T cell receptor (beta chain) has only a few counts. The data are from a study of beta chain features in type 1 diabetes. Sequencing targeted expressed TCRB transcripts, as all isolated RNA had been reverse transcribed. The repertoire was sequenced with immunoSEQ multiplex PCR; TCRdb's copy has only in-frame clones and lacks some. The sample contains around 340,000 clones, about 20% of which appear only once. With V trimmed by 0 bases and J by 6 bases, 11 bases remained unmatched. CDR1 is LGHNA, CDR2 YNFKEQ, per germline. This CDR3 region has 19 residues. This TCR was recovered from a woman between 18 and 29 years old in good health. This chain joins TRBV4-2 and TRBJ2-1; 13 bases are a match to TRBD2. Sequenced sample: naive CD4+ T cells from blood. The CDR3 DNA reads as TGTGCCAGCAGCCAAGATATATTGACTAGCGGGAGGCACATCAATGAGCAGTTCTTC. Translating it yields CASSQDILTSGRHINEQFF.